Listed here are 21 T cell receptor beta chains from one sample, sequenced in a study of cytomegalovirus exposure and HLA in healthy donors. Primers included in the PCR were 60 Vbeta and 13 Jbeta primers. Profiling relied on immunoSEQ multiplex PCR, and the TCRdb table lists in-frame clones only, not all of them. The sample shows roughly 120,000 clones, 75% to 85% of them seen only once. Sample: PBMCs. The receptors shown here come from a man aged 25 to 45 in good health and CMV-seronegative.

The chain is built from TRBV19 and TRBJ2-1; TRBD2 matches 7 bases. J was trimmed by 4 bases and V by 4 bases; bases with no gene match: 4. The germline V gene encodes CDR1 LNHDA and CDR2 SQIVND (reference sequence). The CDR3 has 14 residues. The CDR3 is CASSTPGLYNEQFF. CDR3 bases: TGTGCCAGTAGTACGCCGGGACTATACAATGAGCAGTTCTTC. Supplemented by reference TRBV19 and TRBJ2-1, the full variable domain reads DGGITQSPKYLFRKEGQNVTLSCEQNLNHDAMYWYRQDPGQGLRLIYYSQIVNDFQKGDIAEGYSVSREKKESFPLTVTSAQKNPTAFYLCASSTPGLYNEQFFGPGTRLTVL.

This chain uses TRBV23-1 with TRBJ1-5; no clear D gene. TRBV23-1 is classed as an ORF, of uncertain function. The CDR3 has 14 amino acids. V shed 7 bases and J shed 7 bases, with 17 bases lying between them. The CDR3 protein is CASTSRRGNQPQHF. In nucleotides, the CDR3 is TGCGCCAGCACCTCACGACGGGGTAACCAGCCCCAGCATTTT.

CDR3 residues: CASSLNQGSNEQFF. In DNA, the CDR3 is TGTGCCAGCAGCTTAAACCAGGGTAGCAATGAGCAGTTCTTC. J is TRBJ2-1 and V is TRBV7-6; tentatively, D is TRBD1 (5 bases). V was shortened by 2 bases and J by 6 bases, with 11 bases between the two germline ends. The CDR3 totals 14 residues. Germline assignment: CDR1 SGHVS and CDR2 FNYEAQ. The full variable domain, completed using reference TRBV7-6 and TRBJ2-1, is GAGVSQSPRYKVTKRGQDVALRCDPISGHVSLYWYRQALGQGPEFLTYFNYEAQQDKSGLPNDRFSAERPEGSISTLTIQRTEQRDSAMYRCASSLNQGSNEQFFGPGTRLTVL.

CDR3 amino acids: CATTDYYEQYF. CDR3 DNA sequence: TGTGCCACGACAGATTACTACGAGCAGTACTTC. This sequence joins TRBV28 and TRBJ2-7; D might be TRBD1 (5 bases). Germline V gene sequence: CDR1 MDHEN, CDR2 SYDVKM. The CDR3 is made up of 11 amino acids. Trimming cost V 10 bases and J 3 bases, with 10 bases left between them.

CDR3 sequence reads: CAISETNPGSSNQPQHF. In DNA form, the CDR3 reads TGTGCCATCAGTGAGACGAATCCGGGTTCTAGCAATCAGCCCCAGCATTTT. The chain couples TRBV10-3 to TRBJ1-5; no definite D call. V shed 2 bases and J shed 0 bases, with 14 bases lying between them. The CDR3 sequence is 17 residues long. Germline CDR1 ENHRY, CDR2 SYGVKD.

The rearrangement uses TRBV28 and TRBJ2-7; the match to TRBD2 covers 11 bases. This CDR3 is 15 amino acids long. In germline, CDR1 is MDHEN, CDR2 SYDVKM. Trimming cost V 5 bases and J 4 bases; bases outside gene matches: 7. The CDR3 is CASSALAGGRYEQYF. The CDR3 DNA follows: TGTGCCAGCAGTGCCCTAGCGGGAGGACGGTACGAGCAGTACTTC.

DNA of the CDR3: TGTGCCAGTCAATCGGGGGAGATGGACGAGCAGTACTTC. Amino acids: CASQSGEMDEQYF. This chain uses TRBV19 with TRBJ2-7, with a weak D call TRBD2 (6 bases). V gave up 8 bases and J gave up 5 bases, with 16 bases separating them. This CDR3 spans 13 amino acids. Germline loops: CDR1 LNHDA, CDR2 SQIVND (reference sequence).

The chain couples TRBV19 to TRBJ2-7; 8 positions agree with TRBD2. The length of the CDR3 is 13 residues. The germline V gene encodes CDR1 LNHDA and CDR2 SQIVND (reference sequence). V shed 2 bases, J shed 6 bases, and the junction held 3 bases outside the gene matches. The CDR3 spells CASSITSGSEQYF. The CDR3 bases are TGTGCCAGTAGTATAACTAGCGGAAGCGAGCAGTACTTC.

The table lists this clone with a few counts. This chain links TRBV28 with TRBJ1-5; D remains unclear. Germline V gives CDR1 MDHEN, CDR2 SYDVKM. Trimming shortened V by 5 bases and J by 1 base, and 12 bases separated the two germline ends. There are 15 residues in the CDR3. In DNA, the CDR3 is TGTGCCAGCAGTCCCCCAGATGCAAGCAATCAGCCCCAGCATTTT. Its translation is CASSPPDASNQPQHF.

The chain carries TRBV9 and TRBJ2-7; 7 nucleotides align to TRBD2. V shed 4 bases, J shed 1 base, and the junction held 2 bases outside the gene matches. In germline, CDR1 is SGDLS, CDR2 YYNGEE. CDR3 length: 13 amino acids. In nucleotides, the CDR3 is TGTGCCAGCAGCCCGGGGGGTTCCTACGAGCAGTACTTC. This codes for CASSPGGSYEQYF.

The V gene is TRBV4-2, the J gene TRBJ2-2; TRBD2 aligns across 7 bases. CDR3 length equals 18 residues. J was trimmed by 1 base and V by 0 bases; bases with no gene match: 8. Germline CDR1 and CDR2: LGHNA and YNFKEQ. The CDR3 here is CASSQENPGLRNTGELFF. The CDR3 nucleotides are TGTGCCAGCAGCCAAGAAAACCCGGGACTAAGGAACACCGGGGAGCTGTTTTTT.

V usage is TRBV7-3 and J usage is TRBJ1-2, with 10 bases identical to TRBD1. The CDR3 sequence is 16 residues long. Germline V gene sequence: CDR1 SGHTA, CDR2 FQGTGA. J gave up 4 bases and V 0 bases, and 5 bases lay outside the gene matches. The CDR3 DNA reads TGTGCCAGCAGCTTAACGATCGGGACAGGGGTCTATGGCTACACCTTC. Protein product: CASSLTIGTGVYGYTF.

The genes are TRBV5-1 and TRBJ2-1; no definite D call. The V and J ends lost 4 bases and 5 bases respectively, with 13 bases between them. Germline V CDR1 and CDR2: SGHRS, YFSETQ. CDR3 size: 14 residues. CDR3 sequence: CASSLRGTNNEQFF. The CDR3 DNA reads TGCGCCAGCAGCCTGCGCGGAACCAACAATGAGCAGTTCTTC.

The CDR3 here is CAIPGLADYNEQFF. CDR3 sequence (DNA): TGTGCCATTCCGGGACTAGCGGACTACAATGAGCAGTTCTTC. The J gene is TRBJ2-1, the V gene TRBV15, with TRBD2 identical over 11 bases. The germline gives CDR1 LNHNV, CDR2 YYDKDF (reference sequence). CDR3 length equals 14 residues. The junction had 5 bases not matched to a gene; V was cut back by 10 bases and J by 3 bases.

V usage is TRBV6-5 and J usage is TRBJ1-1, with D hard to call. The CDR3 totals 12 residues. Germline V gene sequence: CDR1 MNHEY, CDR2 SVGAGI. The V end was cut by 0 bases, the J end by 11 bases, with 10 bases between. The CDR3 protein is CASSYSNGRAFF. In DNA form, the CDR3 reads TGTGCCAGCAGTTACTCGAATGGGAGGGCTTTCTTT.

J is TRBJ1-2 and V is TRBV9; a weak D match, TRBD1 (5 bases). The V gene lost 2 bases and the J gene lost 4 bases, with 15 bases spanning the gap. Germline assignment: CDR1 SGDLS and CDR2 YYNGEE. This CDR3 comprises 15 residues. Written as DNA, the CDR3 is TGTGCCAGCAGCGTCGACCTAGGACACGCCTATGGCTACACCTTC. Translated, it gives CASSVDLGHAYGYTF.

This sequence joins TRBV7-9 and TRBJ1-5, with 8 bases fitting TRBD1. The CDR3 consists of 15 residues. J lost 3 bases, V lost 5 bases, and 6 bases had no gene match. Germline V CDR1 and CDR2: SEHNR, FQNEAQ (reference sequence). CDR3 bases: TGTGCCAGCAGCCCCCCGGGACAGGACAATCAGCCCCAGCATTTT. Its protein is CASSPPGQDNQPQHF.

The chain uses TRBV9 and TRBJ2-3; 9 nucleotides align to TRBD2. The CDR3 runs to 17 residues. Germline values: CDR1 SGDLS, CDR2 YYNGEE. The ends lost 0 bases at V and 3 bases at J; junction bases unmatched: 8. The CDR3 here is CASSVGASGMGTDTQYF. The CDR3, as DNA: TGTGCCAGCAGCGTAGGGGCTAGCGGGATGGGTACAGATACGCAGTATTTT.

This clone came up a few times. For the CDR3, the DNA is TGTGCCACCAGCCCGCCGACGACTTATGGCTACACCTTC. Amino acids: CATSPPTTYGYTF. V gene TRBV15 combines with J gene TRBJ1-2; D is uncertain. Germline V gene lookup returns CDR1 LNHNV and CDR2 YYDKDF (reference sequence). The CDR3 covers 13 residues. Trimming shortened V by 5 bases and J by 5 bases, and 12 bases separated the two germline ends.

This rearrangement joins TRBV7-9 to TRBJ2-1; the match to TRBD1 covers 9 bases. From germline, CDR1 is SEHNR and CDR2 FQNEAQ (reference sequence). The J segment lost 9 bases and the V segment lost 5 bases, leaving 8 bases of the junction unmatched. This CDR3 has 14 amino acids. This CDR3 reads CASSPRQGVVEQFF. In DNA, the CDR3 is TGTGCCAGCAGCCCCCGACAGGGGGTGGTTGAGCAGTTCTTC.

This chain links TRBV7-2 with TRBJ1-1, with D unclear. Germline V lookup: CDR1 SGHTA, CDR2 FQGNSA. V lost 0 bases and J 3 bases, leaving 5 bases between the germline ends. The CDR3 length is 13 residues. CDR3 sequence: CASSLAAYTEAFF. The CDR3 bases are TGTGCCAGCAGCTTAGCAGCCTACACTGAAGCTTTCTTT.